This TCR beta chain was found in a study of metastatic and nonmetastatic thyroid tumors. The V and J ends lost 4 bases and 5 bases, in that order; junction bases with no gene match: 8. The CDR3 contains 15 residues. Germline loops: CDR1 MNHEY, CDR2 SVGAGI. With MiXCR, TCRdb called clones anew from the PCR reads. The table has about 16,000 clones, approximately 25% seen once. There were no patients who had received any treatment before thyroid surgery. The sequenced sample was adjacent normal tissue. This receptor was obtained from a female donor with papillary thyroid cancer or a benign thyroid nodule (not recorded which). Some clones in this sample may be carry-over from other donors' samples. The V gene is TRBV6-5, the J gene TRBJ1-2, with 9 bases lining up with TRBD1. The CDR3 spells CASSFSGQGWYGYTF. In DNA, the CDR3 is TGTGCCAGCAGTTTCTCGGGACAGGGATGGTATGGCTACACCTTC.